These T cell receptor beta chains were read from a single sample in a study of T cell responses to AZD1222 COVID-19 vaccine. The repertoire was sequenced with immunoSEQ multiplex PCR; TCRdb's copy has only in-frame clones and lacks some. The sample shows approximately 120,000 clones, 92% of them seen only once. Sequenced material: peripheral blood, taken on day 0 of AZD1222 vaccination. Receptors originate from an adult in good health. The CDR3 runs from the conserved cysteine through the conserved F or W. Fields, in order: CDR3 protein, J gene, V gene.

CASSPMDRSNYNEQFF,TRBJ2-1,TRBV7-3
CASSPGGQGYYGYTF,TRBJ1-2,TRBV4-2
CASRSSEIYEQYF,TRBJ2-7,TRBV6-6
CASSDRSVTQPQHF,TRBJ1-5,TRBV2
CASSLTGQYGYTF,TRBJ1-2,TRBV5-6
CAWSLTRTFVGGGNQPQHF,TRBJ1-5,TRBV30
CASSPTTGGGETQYF,TRBJ2-5,TRBV5-4
CASSPSAGQPQHF,TRBJ1-5,TRBV18
CASSVVPSSYEQYF,TRBJ2-7,TRBV9
CASSPGQVGNSVRHQPQHF,TRBJ1-5,TRBV21-1
CASSEKSSGSYEQYF,-,TRBV6-1
CASSYGRYNSPLHF,TRBJ1-6,TRBV6-5
CASNRGRGGADEQFF,TRBJ2-1,TRBV19
CASSVDRGLYTF,TRBJ1-2,TRBV9
CASSQWGGHLEKLFF,TRBJ1-4,TRBV4-1
CASSLLAGISGANVLTF,TRBJ2-6,TRBV18
CASSPNLVAGGHSYEQYF,TRBJ2-7,TRBV7-8
CASSGGGSRGSPLHF,TRBJ1-6,TRBV2
CASSLLGGGGKETQYF,TRBJ2-5,TRBV7-3
CASRDLLLTYEQYF,TRBJ2-7,TRBV28
CASQAGTGENTEAFF,TRBJ1-1,TRBV19
CASSSGPTYNEQFF,TRBJ2-1,TRBV6-5
CATRGTTGAYNSPLHF,TRBJ1-6,TRBV27
CASLGTVQPQHF,TRBJ1-5,TRBV12-5